The next 31 T cell receptor beta chains were all read from a single sample in a study of blood T cell repertoires in COVID-19. TCRdb's copy holds only in-frame clones and misses some; the assay was immunoSEQ multiplex PCR. The table has fewer than 250,000 clones, 88% seen once. Material: peripheral blood. Receptor source: a human donor in a cohort sampled during active COVID-19.

The chain links TRBV5-6 to TRBJ1-3; D is unclear. Looked up from germline, CDR1 is SGHDT and CDR2 is YYEEEE. The V end lost 3 bases, the J end lost 3 bases, and 7 bases lay between the germline ends. CDR3 size: 13 residues. Written as DNA, the CDR3 is TGTGCCAGCAGCTGGGCTTATGGAAACACCATATATTTT. This codes for CASSWAYGNTIYF.

The gene calls are TRBV9 and TRBJ1-2; 8 bases match TRBD1. Losses at the gene ends were 4 bases for V and 2 bases for J; bases not matched to a gene: 4. The germline CDR1 and CDR2 sequences are SGDLS and YYNGEE. The CDR3 covers 14 residues. CDR3 protein: CASSTGQGNYGYTF. The CDR3 bases are TGTGCCAGCAGCACAGGACAGGGCAACTATGGCTACACCTTC.

The V and J genes are TRBV30 and TRBJ1-5; the match to TRBD1 covers 8 bases. V lost 3 bases and J lost 5; bases outside the gene matches: 15. The CDR3 consists of 17 residues. CDR1 is GTSNPN and CDR2 is SVGIG in the germline V gene (reference sequence). The DNA of the CDR3 is TGTGCCTGGAGCCCGTCCAGCCTCGACAGGGGCCATCAGCCCCAGCATTTT. Encoded protein: CAWSPSSLDRGHQPQHF. The full variable domain, with the rest looked up from reference TRBV30 and TRBJ1-5, is SQTIHQWPATLVQPVGSPLSLECTVEGTSNPNLYWYRQAAGRGLQLLFYSVGIGQISSEVPQNLSASRPQDRQFILSSKKLLLSDSGFYLCAWSPSSLDRGHQPQHFGDGTRLSIL.

This clone showed up just once. V usage is TRBV6-6 and J usage is TRBJ1-1; D remains ambiguous. Germline CDR1 MNHNY, CDR2 SVGAGI (reference sequence). V was shortened by 6 bases and J by 1 base, with 18 bases between the two germline ends. This CDR3 region has 16 residues. The CDR3 here is CASSYSSPGRNTEAFF. Here the CDR3 DNA reads TGTGCCAGCAGCTATAGTTCCCCGGGTAGGAACACTGAAGCTTTCTTT.

The rearrangement links TRBV4-3 to TRBJ2-1; 9 positions match TRBD1. The CDR3 totals 15 residues. The ends lost 4 bases at V and 6 bases at J; junction bases unmatched: 7. CDR1 and CDR2 (germline): LGHNA, YSLEER. In nucleotides, the CDR3 is TGCGCCAGCAGCCCCGGACAGGGGACAACCAATGAGCAGTTCTTC. Amino acids: CASSPGQGTTNEQFF.

This clone was counted a single time. CDR3 sequence (DNA): TGTGCCAGCAGCGCGGGCGGGGGGTACAATGAGCAGTTCTTC. It codes for CASSAGGGYNEQFF. The gene calls are TRBV9 and TRBJ2-1; TRBD2 agrees at 8 bases. CDR3 length: 14 amino acids. Per the germline V gene, CDR1 is SGDLS and CDR2 is YYNGEE. With V trimmed by 3 bases and J by 4 bases, 3 bases remained unmatched.

The chain couples TRBV7-2 to TRBJ1-2; TRBD1 is a possible D gene (5 bases). This CDR3 contains 13 residues. The V end was cut by 3 bases, the J end by 6 bases, with 11 bases between. CDR1 is SGHTA, CDR2 FQGNSA, per germline. The CDR3 DNA reads TGTGCCAGCAGCTTTGACAGACGCGATGGCTACACCTTC. Its protein product is CASSFDRRDGYTF.

The J gene is TRBJ2-7, the V gene TRBV6-2 or TRBV6-3; the match to TRBD2 covers 8 bases. The CDR3 extends over 14 amino acids. Germline CDR1 is MNHEY and CDR2 is SVGEGT. The V and J ends lost 2 bases and 6 bases, in that order; junction bases with no gene match: 6. CDR3 nucleotide sequence: TGTGCCAGCAGTTACGCCGGGACTAGGCGCGAGCAGTACTTC. It yields the protein CASSYAGTRREQYF.

This chain uses TRBV6-5 with TRBJ2-7; D is unresolved. CDR3 length equals 16 residues. The germline V and J ends were trimmed by 0 bases and 2 bases, with 14 bases remaining between them. The germline V gene has CDR1 MNHEY and CDR2 SVGAGI. CDR3: CASSYSLGSLTYEQYF. Here the CDR3 DNA reads TGTGCCAGCAGTTACTCGCTGGGCAGCTTAACCTACGAGCAGTACTTC.

The V call is TRBV9, the J call TRBJ1-5; 10 positions agree with TRBD1. The germline V gene has CDR1 SGDLS and CDR2 YYNGEE. This CDR3 has 17 residues. Trimming removed 3 bases from V and 2 bases from J; junction bases left unmatched: 8. The CDR3 DNA reads TGTGCCAGCAGCGAGGGGACAGGGGTGTCTGGCAATCAGCCCCAGCATTTT. Translated, it gives CASSEGTGVSGNQPQHF. Drawing the rest from reference TRBV9 and TRBJ1-5, the complete variable domain is DSGVTQTPKHLITATGQRVTLRCSPRSGDLSVYWYQQSLDQGLQFLIQYYNGEERAKGNILERFSAQQFPDLHSELNLSSLELGDSALYFCASSEGTGVSGNQPQHFGDGTRLSIL.

CDR3 nucleotide sequence: TGTGCCAGTAGTATCGCGTTGTATAGCAATCAGCCCCAGCATTTT. It codes for CASSIALYSNQPQHF. The chain is built from TRBV19 and TRBJ1-5, with D uncertain. Germline lookup yields CDR1 LNHDA and CDR2 SQIVND (reference sequence). This CDR3 region has 15 residues. The ends were cut back, 3 bases at V and 0 bases at J, with 9 bases in the middle.

The V gene is TRBV19, the J gene TRBJ2-7; tentatively, D is TRBD2 (6 bases). The CDR3 has 14 residues. Germline-derived CDR1 and CDR2 are LNHDA and SQIVND (reference sequence). The ends were cut back, 3 bases at V and 3 bases at J, with 12 bases in the middle. The CDR3 region is CASSIGGLNYEQYF. The DNA for the CDR3 is TGTGCCAGTAGTATTGGGGGACTTAACTACGAGCAGTACTTC.

V and J are TRBV19 and TRBJ1-1; the D gene is possibly TRBD1 (5 bases). Germline V gene lookup returns CDR1 LNHDA and CDR2 SQIVND (reference sequence). V was shortened by 9 bases and J by 1 base, with 18 bases between the two germline ends. This CDR3 is 15 amino acids long. This CDR3 reads CASLLGGTANTEAFF. The CDR3 nucleotides read TGTGCCAGCCTCCTTGGGGGGACGGCGAACACTGAAGCTTTCTTT.

V is TRBV3-1 (or the pseudogene TRBV3-2) and J is TRBJ1-3; TRBD1 aligns across 9 bases. The germline V gene encodes CDR1 LGHDT and CDR2 YNNKEL (reference sequence). V was pared by 4 bases and J by 5 bases, with 3 bases of the junction left unmatched. CDR3 size: 14 residues. CDR3 DNA sequence: TGTGCCAGCAGCCTGGGACAGGGTAGAAACACCATATATTTT. It translates to CASSLGQGRNTIYF.

This clone appeared a single time. The V gene is TRBV21-1, the J gene TRBJ1-5; TRBD1, as called in the table, went unchecked against the DNA. TRBV21-1 is a documented pseudogene. The length of the CDR3 is 13 residues. DNA for the CDR3: TGTGCCAGCCATCAGGGCCACAATCAGCCCCAGCATTTT. Its translation: CASHQGHNQPQHF.

The CDR3 loop reads CASSPFGGAFSYNEQFF. In DNA form, the CDR3 reads TGCGCCAGCAGCCCTTTCGGGGGGGCGTTCTCCTACAATGAGCAGTTCTTC. The V call is TRBV5-1, the J call TRBJ2-1; 8 bases match TRBD2. The germline V gene encodes CDR1 SGHRS and CDR2 YFSETQ. J lost 0 bases, V lost 4 bases, and 9 bases had no gene match. The CDR3 spans 17 residues.

CDR3 in amino acids: CASSQSFGQKSTYEQYF. The CDR3 coding sequence is TGCGCCAGCAGCCAATCGTTTGGACAGAAGTCTACCTACGAGCAGTACTTC. The V and J genes are TRBV4-3 and TRBJ2-7, with D tentatively TRBD1 (6 bases). Germline CDR1 and CDR2: LGHNA and YSLEER. The CDR3 contains 17 residues. The V gene lost 2 bases and the J gene lost 2 bases, with 19 bases spanning the gap.

This sequence joins TRBV7-2 and TRBJ2-1; TRBD2 agrees at 11 bases. Germline trimming cut 3 bases from V and 7 bases from J; bases unmatched to any gene: 8. The CDR3 length is 16 residues. Germline CDR1 is SGHTA and CDR2 is FQGNSA. The DNA for the CDR3 is TGTGCCAGCAGCTTTAGCGGGAGGGCCAGGGCGAATGAGCAGTTCTTC. Its protein product is CASSFSGRARANEQFF.

This clone has only one observation. The chain joins TRBV4-3 to TRBJ2-1; TRBD2 agrees at 10 bases. The CDR3 runs 20 residues. The V gene's germline CDR1 is LGHNA and CDR2 YSLEER. The V and J ends lost 0 bases and 7 bases, in that order; junction bases with no gene match: 18. CDR3 in amino acids: CASSQDTFVAASGSPNEQFF. The CDR3 nucleotides are TGCGCCAGCAGCCAAGATACGTTCGTTGCGGCTAGCGGGAGCCCGAATGAGCAGTTCTTC.

The gene calls are TRBV15 and TRBJ2-5; TRBD1 is a possible D gene (5 bases). Germline CDR1 reads LNHNV; CDR2 reads YYDKDF (reference sequence). V gave up 10 bases and J gave up 2 bases, with 14 bases separating them. CDR3 length equals 13 residues. CDR3 nucleotide sequence: TGTGCCATTTCGGCAGGGTATCAAGAGACCCAGTACTTC. This translates into CAISAGYQETQYF.

The rearrangement links TRBV28 to TRBJ2-6; a weak D match, TRBD1 (6 bases). CDR3 length equals 14 residues. Germline values: CDR1 MDHEN, CDR2 SYDVKM. The V gene lost 6 bases and the J gene lost 3 bases, with 9 bases spanning the gap. The CDR3 DNA sequence: TGTGCCAGCAGACTCAGGGGTGGGGCCAACGTCCTGACTTTC. As protein: CASRLRGGANVLTF.

The chain uses TRBV7-9 and TRBJ2-3; possible D gene TRBD2, 6 bases. This CDR3 contains 18 residues. CDR1 is SEHNR and CDR2 is FQNEAQ in the germline V gene (reference sequence). V was pared by 5 bases and J by 8 bases, with 29 bases between. The CDR3 is CASSPTTDYRFHSGTQYF. Here the CDR3 DNA reads TGTGCCAGCAGCCCCACGACGGACTACCGCTTCCACAGTGGTACGCAGTATTTT.

The rearrangement joins TRBV5-1 to TRBJ2-7, with 9 bases matching TRBD1. Germline CDR1 is SGHRS and CDR2 is YFSETQ. V trimming: 3 bases; J trimming: 3 bases; junction bases outside the gene matches: 10. The CDR3 has 16 residues. In DNA form, the CDR3 reads TGCGCCAGCAGCTCCTCCGGCAGGACAGGGGTCTACGAGCAGTACTTC. It is translated as CASSSSGRTGVYEQYF.

The V call is TRBV25-1, the J call TRBJ2-1; TRBD2 aligns across 8 bases. Germline V lookup: CDR1 MGHDK, CDR2 SYGVNS. This CDR3 contains 16 residues. V lost 1 base and J lost 12; bases outside the gene matches: 14. CDR3: CASSESGLLPGRAQFF. The CDR3 nucleotides read TGTGCCAGCAGTGAATCGGGGTTACTCCCCGGGAGGGCGCAGTTCTTC.

The chain is built from TRBV13 and TRBJ1-2; TRBD1 might be the D (6 bases). V lost 0 bases and J 4 bases, leaving 12 bases between the germline ends. CDR3 length: 15 residues. Germline CDR1 PRHDT, CDR2 FYEKMQ (reference sequence). CDR3 DNA: TGTGCCAGCAGCTTAGGCCGGAGGGGGGGCTATGGCTACACCTTC. Translating gives CASSLGRRGGYGYTF.

The chain carries TRBV5-8 and TRBJ2-7; TRBD1 aligns across 8 bases. Losses at the gene ends were 4 bases for V and 5 bases for J; bases not matched to a gene: 14. The CDR3 contains 16 residues. Germline V gives CDR1 SGHTS, CDR2 YDEGEE. CDR3 sequence (DNA): TGTGCCAGCAGCACCGGACAGGGTCAGAGGCGCCACGAGCAGTACTTC. Its translation is CASSTGQGQRRHEQYF.

V gene TRBV10-3 combines with J gene TRBJ2-1, with 7 bases that match TRBD1. The J segment lost 4 bases and the V segment lost 6 bases, leaving 6 bases of the junction unmatched. Per the germline V gene, CDR1 is ENHRY and CDR2 is SYGVKD. The CDR3 covers 14 residues. The CDR3 is CAIRGQTPYNEQFF. DNA for the CDR3: TGTGCCATCAGGGGACAGACTCCTTACAATGAGCAGTTCTTC.

The V and J genes are TRBV3-1 (or the pseudogene TRBV3-2) and TRBJ1-5, with D tentatively TRBD1 (6 bases). Germline CDR1 reads LGHDT; CDR2 reads YNNKEL (reference sequence). With 8 bases removed from V and 4 bases from J, the gap between germline ends came to 9 bases. CDR3 size: 12 residues. CDR3: CASGTLNQPQHF. In nucleotides, the CDR3 is TGTGCCAGCGGGACACTAAATCAGCCCCAGCATTTT.

The chain carries TRBV6-2 or TRBV6-3 and TRBJ2-4; TRBD2 matches 14 bases. Germline V CDR1 and CDR2: MNHEY, SVGEGT. The CDR3 contains 20 residues. V lost 4 bases, J lost 8 bases, and 19 bases stayed unmatched. CDR3 sequence: CASSSGPGLAGELARDIQYF. CDR3 coding DNA: TGTGCCAGCAGTTCCGGACCGGGACTAGCGGGGGAGTTAGCCAGGGACATTCAGTACTTC.

This rearrangement joins TRBV18 to TRBJ1-1; 8 bases agree with TRBD1. The V and J ends lost 4 bases and 5 bases, in that order; junction bases with no gene match: 6. Germline V gene data show CDR1 as KGHSH and CDR2 as LQKENI. The CDR3 spans 14 residues. Here the CDR3 reads CASSLGQGLTEAFF. The DNA for the CDR3 is TGTGCCAGCTCACTCGGACAGGGACTGACTGAAGCTTTCTTT.

This chain connects TRBV30 to TRBJ1-3; D not resolved. The germline V gene encodes CDR1 GTSNPN and CDR2 SVGIG (reference sequence). This CDR3 has 13 residues. Trimming shortened V by 1 base and J by 4 bases, and 8 bases separated the two germline ends. CDR3 sequence: CAWSGLVGNTIYF. The CDR3 DNA reads as TGTGCCTGGAGTGGCTTAGTCGGAAACACCATATATTTT.